This T cell receptor beta chain was obtained from a study of CD8+ T cells in alopecia areata. The wider study: Administration of oral tofacitinib to treated patients was at 5 to 10 mg twice daily. Study observations and caveats: Shared TCR sequences were less clear between patients than in mice, possibly partly from HLA diversity. Resident alphabeta T-cell populations of normal skin are likewise subject to sequencing in scalp samples.

The V segment lost 5 bases and the J segment 4 bases; nucleotides outside the gene matches: 9. Germline assignment: CDR1 SNHLY and CDR2 FYNNEI. CDR3 length: 15 residues. Peripheral blood, together with lesional scalp punch biopsies, was collected from alopecia areata patients. Extracted RNA was reverse transcribed into cDNA, the sequencing template. The method was immunoSEQ multiplex PCR; TCRdb's version includes in-frame clones alone and lacks a portion of them. Of 200,000 or so clones in the sample, about three fifths are singletons; the top ten hold under 0.5%. This clone was observed a few times. Antigen specificity is unknown.

The sample here was CD4+ T cells sorted from blood, taken at week 0. The V call is TRBV2, the J call TRBJ2-7; 9 bases fit TRBD1. The sequence was obtained from a human donor with alopecia areata. CDR3 amino acids: CASSPGQGGTYEQYF. CDR3 DNA sequence: TGTGCCAGCAGTCCGGGACAGGGAGGGACGTACGAGCAGTACTTC.